These 13 T cell receptor beta chains were all obtained from the same sample, sequenced in a study of T cell changes during pregnancy in multiple sclerosis (dated by TCRdb to the late 2010s). Libraries were built with the immunoSEQ multiplex PCR assay. TCRdb's version of the immuneACCESS table is confined to in-frame rearrangements and falls short of the full clone set. An unresolved V gene accounts for under half of the shortfall where checked; the remainder is of unknown origin. The sample contains fewer than 85,000 clones, approximately 92% of them found a single time. The leading ten clones occupy about 2.5% of the sample. This specimen consisted of peripheral blood, obtained before pregnancy. These TCRs come from a female donor with multiple sclerosis, enrolled in a pregnancy study.

The J gene is TRBJ1-3, the V gene TRBV2; 7 bases are shared with TRBD1. The CDR3 contains 14 residues. In germline, CDR1 is SNHLY, CDR2 FYNNEI. The junction had 6 bases not matched to a gene; V was cut back by 6 bases and J by 4 bases. CDR3 sequence: CASREQGYGNTIYF. CDR3 DNA sequence: TGTGCCAGCAGGGAACAGGGGTACGGAAACACCATATATTTT.

The chain is built from TRBV7-6 and TRBJ2-7, with D possibly TRBD1 on 5 matching bases. V lost 1 base to trimming and J lost 0 bases, with 7 bases between them. The germline gives CDR1 SGHVS, CDR2 FNYEAQ. This CDR3 has 14 amino acids. The CDR3 DNA follows: TGTGCCAGCAGCTTAGACGACAGCTCCTACGAGCAGTACTTC. The encoded protein is CASSLDDSSYEQYF.

In this sample, this clone turned up once. This chain links TRBV4-3 with TRBJ1-2; a weak D match, TRBD1 (6 bases). CDR1 and CDR2 (germline): LGHNA, YSLEER. There are 15 residues in the CDR3. The V end was cut by 0 bases, the J end by 3 bases, with 11 bases between. CDR3 region: CASSQDQGLDYGYTF. The CDR3 DNA reads as TGCGCCAGCAGCCAAGACCAGGGGCTGGACTATGGCTACACCTTC.

The V call is TRBV9, the J call TRBJ2-1; TRBD2 is a possible D gene (6 bases). Trimming pared 3 bases from V and 5 bases from J, leaving 15 bases between. The CDR3 runs to 15 residues. Germline V gives CDR1 SGDLS, CDR2 YYNGEE. The CDR3 sequence: CASSAAGSLHNEQFF. The CDR3 nucleotides read TGTGCCAGCAGCGCCGCCGGGAGCCTTCACAATGAGCAGTTCTTC.

This clone occurred once. The chain is built from TRBV4-2 and TRBJ2-5; 10 bases match TRBD2. The CDR3 length is 15 residues. The V gene end was trimmed by 4 bases and the J gene end by 3 bases; junction bases not matched to a gene: 5. Germline CDR1 is LGHNA and CDR2 is YNFKEQ. The DNA of the CDR3 is TGTGCCAGCAGCCGCGGGCTAGCGGGGGAAGAGACCCAGTACTTC. Amino acid sequence: CASSRGLAGEETQYF.

The V call is TRBV30, the J call TRBJ1-2, with D possibly TRBD1 on 5 matching bases. The V end was cut by 2 bases, the J end by 0 bases, with 16 bases between. This CDR3 is 16 amino acids long. The V gene's germline CDR1 is GTSNPN and CDR2 SVGIG (reference sequence). The DNA of the CDR3 is TGTGCCTGGAGTACGGCCCCAGGGAAAACTAACTATGGCTACACCTTC. It translates to CAWSTAPGKTNYGYTF.

The CDR3 sequence is CASSQDAGDEQYF. Written as DNA, the CDR3 is TGTGCCAGCAGCCAAGATGCGGGAGACGAGCAGTACTTC. The chain uses TRBV4-2 and TRBJ2-7; 7 nucleotides match TRBD2. This CDR3 spans 13 amino acids. V shed 0 bases and J 5 bases; nucleotides not matched to a gene: 1. Germline V CDR1 and CDR2: LGHNA, YNFKEQ.

The chain links TRBV27 to TRBJ2-5; possible D gene TRBD1, 6 bases. There are 13 residues in the CDR3. Germline V gene sequence: CDR1 MNHEY, CDR2 SMNVEV (reference sequence). The V gene lost 2 bases and the J gene lost 7 bases, with 11 bases spanning the gap. CDR3 protein: CASSLIQGGTQYF. The CDR3 nucleotides are TGTGCCAGCAGTTTAATACAGGGTGGGACCCAGTACTTC.

This chain links TRBV19 with TRBJ2-5, with D uncertain. Germline V lookup: CDR1 LNHDA, CDR2 SQIVND (reference sequence). V was pared by 5 bases and J by 5 bases, with 12 bases between. The CDR3 spans 13 residues. The CDR3 sequence: CASSSRISETQYF. DNA of the CDR3: TGTGCCAGTAGTTCCAGGATTTCGGAGACCCAGTACTTC. The variable domain in full, completed from reference TRBV19 and TRBJ2-5, reads DGGITQSPKYLFRKEGQNVTLSCEQNLNHDAMYWYRQDPGQGLRLIYYSQIVNDFQKGDIAEGYSVSREKKESFPLTVTSAQKNPTAFYLCASSSRISETQYFGPGTRLLVL.

This sequence joins TRBV27 and TRBJ2-3, with no clear D. Germline CDR1 reads MNHEY; CDR2 reads SMNVEV (reference sequence). With 3 bases removed from V and 5 bases from J, the gap between germline ends came to 6 bases. The CDR3 contains 12 residues. The CDR3 region is CASSFDLDTQYF. The CDR3 coding sequence is TGTGCCAGCAGTTTCGACTTAGATACGCAGTATTTT.

The genes are TRBV7-9 and TRBJ2-7; 8 bases map to TRBD1. This CDR3 is 16 amino acids long. Germline loops: CDR1 SEHNR, CDR2 FQNEAQ (reference sequence). J gave up 1 base and V 4 bases, and 9 bases lay outside the gene matches. The DNA of the CDR3 is TGTGCCAGCAGCTCAAGGGCGGGACAGGCGTCCTACGAGCAGTACTTC. This encodes CASSSRAGQASYEQYF.

The chain couples TRBV9 to TRBJ2-5; 9 bases agree with TRBD2. Looked up from germline, CDR1 is SGDLS and CDR2 is YYNGEE. The CDR3 loop spans 15 amino acids. V gave up 2 bases and J gave up 4 bases; unmatched junction bases: 6. CDR3 in DNA: TGTGCCAGCAGCGTCGGACTAGCGAACGGAGAGACCCAGTACTTC. It encodes CASSVGLANGETQYF.

The chain combines TRBV6-5 with TRBJ2-5; D is uncertain. The ends were cut back, 0 bases at V and 2 bases at J, with 7 bases in the middle. The CDR3 totals 14 residues. Germline values: CDR1 MNHEY, CDR2 SVGAGI. As DNA, the CDR3 is TGTGCCAGCAGTTACTCGAATAGACAAGAGACCCAGTACTTC. It codes for CASSYSNRQETQYF.